Below are 2 T cell receptor beta chains sequenced from a single sample in a study of T-cell reconstitution after alpha-beta-depleted transplantation in children. The TCRbeta library was prepared with unique molecular identifiers. MiXCR, applied by TCRdb to the PCR reads, yields one record per CDR3 protein. The sample includes 210,000 or so distinct CDR3 sequences, about 9.5% of them seen just once. The sequencing used PBMCs from the stem cell graft donor, collected from the stem cell graft. The receptors come from a human donor who donated a stem cell graft to a child with acute lymphoblastic leukemia.

This clonotype occurred many times. The V gene is TRBV4-1, the J gene TRBJ2-3, with D perhaps matching TRBD2 (6 bases). From germline, CDR1 is MGHRA and CDR2 YSYEKL. V was clipped by 3 bases and J by 3 bases, with 16 bases between them. The length of the CDR3 is 16 residues. Here the CDR3 reads CASSQEGPRGTDTQYF. CDR3 DNA sequence: TGCGCCAGCAGCCAGGAGGGACCGAGGGGTACAGATACGCAGTATTTT.

This clonotype has a handful of counts. This sequence joins TRBV18 and TRBJ1-5; 7 bases match TRBD1. The CDR3 runs 18 residues. V shed 5 bases and J 2 bases; nucleotides not matched to a gene: 15. From germline, CDR1 is KGHSH and CDR2 LQKENI. The CDR3 loop is CASSSEGAGNRGNQPQHF. Here the CDR3 DNA reads TGTGCCAGCTCATCAGAGGGGGCTGGGAACAGGGGCAATCAGCCCCAGCATTTT.